This T cell receptor (beta chain) was profiled in a study of cytomegalovirus exposure and HLA in healthy donors. Study-level results: Later analysis found that TCR beta chains associated with HLA were more clonally expanded than other, equally common chains.

Each donor was nominally healthy when sampled (though unrecorded immune exposures were likely). The count of this clone is one. Its antigen is unknown. The CDR3 contains 16 residues. Germline CDR1 reads WSHSY; CDR2 reads SAAADI. J was trimmed by 2 bases and V by 7 bases; bases with no gene match: 11. PCR used 60 Vbeta primers and 13 Jbeta primers. The protocol was immunoSEQ multiplex PCR, while the TCRdb copy is restricted to in-frame clones and leaves out a portion. Of tens of thousands of clones detected, about 75% appear once; the ten largest clones hold around 4.7%. The TCR originated in a man in his sixties in good health and CMV-seropositive. Sequencing was done on a sample of PBMCs. The rearrangement joins TRBV10-2 to TRBJ2-5; 9 nucleotides align to TRBD2. The CDR3 sequence: CASTPRAGGGQETQYF. In nucleotides, the CDR3 is TGCGCCAGCACCCCAAGGGCGGGAGGGGGGCAAGAGACCCAGTACTTC.